These 10 T cell receptor beta chains were all obtained from the same sample, sequenced in a study of Ad26.COV2.S vaccination and SARS-CoV-2 variants. As for treatment: 15 to 20 received Ad26.COV2.S at low or high dose, single or two shots; a few received placebo; per-sample allocation not given. It was on day 63 after the first vaccine or placebo injection that samples were taken. Clones were sequenced by immunoSEQ multiplex PCR, and TCRdb holds only the in-frame ones, with some missing. This table holds some 250,000 clones, roughly 90% found once. The sample here was peripheral blood, taken in a trial of Ad26.COV2.S vaccine versus placebo. The origin of the receptors is a person aged 18-60 years who received the Ad26.COV2.S COVID-19 vaccine or a placebo.

This clone was counted ten times or more. The chain uses TRBV20-1 and TRBJ2-5; D remains ambiguous. This CDR3 spans 9 amino acids. Trimming stripped 5 bases from V and 6 bases from J, with 4 bases between. CDR1 and CDR2 (germline): DFQATT, SNEGSKA (reference sequence). The CDR3: CSAPQTQYF. In nucleotides, the CDR3 is TGCAGTGCTCCCCAGACCCAGTACTTC.

The V gene is TRBV6-4, the J gene TRBJ1-5; D may be TRBD1 (5 bases). The CDR3 runs 14 residues. CDR1 MRHNA and CDR2 SNTAGT come from the germline V gene. V lost 0 bases and J lost 9, with 12 bases in between. In nucleotides, the CDR3 is TGTGCCAGCAGTGACTCAGGGGTCGGATCGCCCCAGCATTTT. This translates into CASSDSGVGSPQHF.

The V gene is TRBV3-1 (or the pseudogene TRBV3-2), the J gene TRBJ2-1; 8 positions match TRBD2. After removal of 0 bases from V and 9 bases from J, the junction contained 10 bases not matched to a gene. The CDR3 has 16 residues. CDR1 and CDR2 from the germline V gene are LGHDT and YNNKEL (reference sequence). The CDR3 nucleotides are TGTGCCAGCAGCCAAGAGGTGCGGGGGGAGGCTACTGAGCAGTTCTTC. Residues: CASSQEVRGEATEQFF.

The chain uses TRBV19 and TRBJ1-5; TRBD1 might be the D (5 bases). The CDR3 is made up of 14 amino acids. Germline CDR1 LNHDA, CDR2 SQIVND (reference sequence). Trimming pared 9 bases from V and 1 base from J, leaving 13 bases between. The CDR3 sequence is CASGGWGSNQPQHF. The CDR3 DNA reads TGTGCCAGCGGGGGGTGGGGGAGCAATCAGCCCCAGCATTTT.

The V and J genes are TRBV11-2 and TRBJ2-7, with 7 bases matching TRBD1. V shed 4 bases, J shed 7 bases, and the junction held 4 bases outside the gene matches. There are 12 residues in the CDR3. Germline-derived CDR1 and CDR2 are SGHAT and FQNNGV. CDR3 amino acids: CASSWDRREQYF. CDR3 coding DNA: TGTGCCAGCAGCTGGGACAGACGTGAGCAGTACTTC.

This chain links TRBV7-2 with TRBJ2-5; 9 bases are a match to TRBD2. This CDR3 comprises 14 residues. Germline V lookup: CDR1 SGHTA, CDR2 FQGNSA. Germline trimming cut 4 bases from V and 4 bases from J; bases unmatched to any gene: 4. CDR3 nucleotides: TGTGCCAGCAGCTATGGGACTAGCCGAGAGACCCAGTACTTC. This sequence encodes CASSYGTSRETQYF.

The CDR3 nucleotides read TGTGCCAGCAGCTCCCCCCGGACTAGCGCTAATGAGCAGTTCTTC. It yields the protein CASSSPRTSANEQFF. The chain joins TRBV7-3 to TRBJ2-1, with 9 bases that match TRBD2. This CDR3 is built from 15 residues. The ends lost 4 bases at V and 7 bases at J; junction bases unmatched: 8. CDR1 and CDR2 (germline): SGHTA, FQGTGA.

This chain links TRBV18 with TRBJ2-5, with a tentative D call TRBD2 (5 bases). The CDR3 runs 18 residues. Germline loops: CDR1 KGHSH, CDR2 LQKENI. The germline V and J ends were trimmed by 3 bases and 2 bases, with 22 bases remaining between them. The CDR3 DNA sequence: TGTGCCAGCTCACCGCCCGCCGGCGGGTCCGCAAAACAAGAGACCCAGTACTTC. As protein: CASSPPAGGSAKQETQYF. Full variable domain (rest looked up from reference TRBV18 and TRBJ2-5): NAGVMQNPRHLVRRRGQEARLRCSPMKGHSHVYWYRQLPEEGLKFMVYLQKENIIDESGMPKERFSAEFPKEGPSILRIQQVVRGDSAAYFCASSPPAGGSAKQETQYFGPGTRLLVL.

V and J are TRBV12-5 and TRBJ2-7, with 10 bases matching TRBD2. Trimming at V came to 5 bases and at J to 0 bases, leaving 10 bases not matched to a gene. Germline CDR1 is LGHNT and CDR2 is FRNRAP. This CDR3 is built from 17 residues. The chain's CDR3 is CASGPRLAGGNSYEQYF. The CDR3 DNA is TGTGCTAGTGGTCCCCGTTTAGCGGGAGGCAACTCCTACGAGCAGTACTTC.

This sequence joins TRBV28 and TRBJ1-2, with 10 nucleotides matching TRBD1. Losses at the gene ends were 5 bases for V and 4 bases for J; bases not matched to a gene: 10. CDR3 length: 16 amino acids. The germline CDR1 and CDR2 sequences are MDHEN and SYDVKM. The CDR3, as DNA: TGTGCCAGCAGTGTCACCGGGACAGGGGCTCTCTATGGCTACACCTTC. Encoded protein: CASSVTGTGALYGYTF.